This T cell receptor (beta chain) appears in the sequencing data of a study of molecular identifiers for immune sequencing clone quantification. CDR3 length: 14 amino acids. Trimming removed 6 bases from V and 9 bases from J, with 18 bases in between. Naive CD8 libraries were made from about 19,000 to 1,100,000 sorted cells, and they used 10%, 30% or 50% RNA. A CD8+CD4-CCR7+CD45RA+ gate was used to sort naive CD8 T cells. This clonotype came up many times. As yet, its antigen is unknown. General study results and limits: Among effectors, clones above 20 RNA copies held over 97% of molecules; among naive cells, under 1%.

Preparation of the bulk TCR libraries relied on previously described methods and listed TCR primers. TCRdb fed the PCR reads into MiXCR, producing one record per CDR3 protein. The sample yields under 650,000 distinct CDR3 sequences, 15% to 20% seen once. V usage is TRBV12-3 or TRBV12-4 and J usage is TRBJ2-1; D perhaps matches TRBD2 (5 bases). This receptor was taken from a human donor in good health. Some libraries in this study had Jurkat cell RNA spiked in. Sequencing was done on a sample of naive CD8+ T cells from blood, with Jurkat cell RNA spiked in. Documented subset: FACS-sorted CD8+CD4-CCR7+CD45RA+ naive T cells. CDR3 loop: CASSGELVKGEQFF. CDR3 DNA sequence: TGTGCCAGCAGCGGGGAGCTAGTAAAGGGTGAGCAGTTCTTC.